The entry below gives a single T cell receptor (beta chain) sequence along with its context. This entry belongs to a study of blood T cell repertoires in COVID-19. Study details: Nucleic acid was either cDNA or gDNA, and it came from T cells, B-cell-depleted T cells, or PBMCs.

CDR1 and CDR2 from the germline V gene are KGHSH and LQKENI. The ends were cut back, 6 bases at V and 4 bases at J, with 18 bases in the middle. This CDR3 contains 15 residues. Generated by immunoSEQ multiplex PCR, the TCRdb table keeps only in-frame clones and is missing some. The sample has some 140,000 clones; more than 60% are singletons. The receptor's source is a man aged 80 or over with acute or convalescent COVID-19. This chain links TRBV18 with TRBJ1-1, with a weak D call TRBD1 (5 bases). The specimen sequenced was peripheral blood. Here the CDR3 reads CASSLGGATITEAFF. The CDR3, as DNA: TGTGCCAGCTCCCTGGGGGGAGCGACCATCACTGAAGCTTTCTTT.